The entry that follows covers one T cell receptor beta chain sequence. What it recognizes is unknown. Treatment-naive patients with stable or active relapsing-remitting disease served as multiple sclerosis controls. It was negative isolation that provided the CD8+ and CD4+ T cells, whereas TEMRA cells were enriched by FACS. Reverse transcription of about 0.45 to 1 ug RNA used random hexamers. immunoSEQ multiplex PCR amplified TCR beta CDR3 across 54 Vbeta, 13 Jbeta. TCRdb re-derived calls from the immunoSEQ multiplex PCR reads in MiXCR, one entry per CDR3 protein. The sample holds around 180,000 distinct CDR3 sequences, over 85% seen once. This entry is derived from a study of CD8 T cells in Susac syndrome. Overall study results and limits: The study conceded that relatively few individuals underwent its TCR sequencing and HLA analysis.

V was pared by 5 bases and J by 7 bases, with 10 bases between. This CDR3 region has 12 residues. The germline V gene encodes CDR1 SEHNR and CDR2 FQNEAQ (reference sequence). This receptor was taken from a human donor with multiple sclerosis. The chain carries TRBV7-9 and TRBJ2-3; D is unresolved. Sequencing input: CD4+ T cells from PBMCs. CDR3 amino acids: CASSQPENTQYF. DNA of the CDR3: TGTGCCAGCAGCCAACCAGAGAATACGCAGTATTTT.